A single sample is the source of the 19 T cell receptor beta chains below, sequenced in a study of CD8 T cells in ankylosing spondylitis. TCRdb ran MiXCR on the 5' RACE reads and lists one entry per CDR3 protein. The repertoire has about 360,000 distinct CDR3 sequences, roughly 22% of them found once; the top ten carry about an eighth. The specimen was blood, either unsorted or a sorted T cell fraction (not recorded which). These receptors came from a male donor with ankylosing spondylitis or in good health (not recorded which).

This sequence joins TRBV13 and TRBJ2-7, with D perhaps TRBD1 (6 bases). V lost 2 bases to trimming and J lost 7 bases, with 15 bases between them. This CDR3 comprises 14 residues. Per the germline V gene, CDR1 is PRHDT and CDR2 is FYEKMQ (reference sequence). Here the CDR3 reads CASSLSQGMREQYF. Written as DNA, the CDR3 is TGTGCCAGCAGCTTATCTCAGGGGATGAGGGAGCAGTACTTC.

V gene TRBV3-1 combines with J gene TRBJ2-5; the match to TRBD2 covers 8 bases. Unmatched junction bases numbered 3, after V lost 1 base and J lost 5 bases. This CDR3 region has 14 residues. In germline, CDR1 is LGHDT, CDR2 YNNKEL (reference sequence). The CDR3 sequence: CASSQGPSGETQYF. The CDR3 DNA reads TGTGCCAGCAGCCAAGGGCCTAGCGGGGAGACCCAGTACTTC.

This clonotype occurred a few times. The chain uses TRBV12-3 or TRBV12-4 and TRBJ2-5, with TRBD2 identical over 12 bases. V was clipped by 2 bases and J by 5 bases; unmatched bases: 6. The CDR3 contains 16 residues. DNA for the CDR3: TGTGCCAGCAGTTTAAGGACTAGCGGGGTCGGGGAGACCCAGTACTTC. It translates to CASSLRTSGVGETQYF.

The rearrangement joins TRBV7-9 to TRBJ1-4; D ambiguous. Trimming removed 5 bases at V and 3 bases at J, with 4 bases between. CDR1 and CDR2 from the germline V gene are SEHNR and FQNEAQ (reference sequence). The CDR3 totals 12 residues. The DNA for the CDR3 is TGTGCCAGCAGCCAATCTAATGAAAAACTGTTTTTT. Translated, it gives CASSQSNEKLFF.

V and J are TRBV6-1 and TRBJ2-1; 7 bases match TRBD2. The CDR3 loop spans 14 amino acids. The germline V gene encodes CDR1 MNHNS and CDR2 SASEGT. The junction had 4 bases not matched to a gene; V was cut back by 6 bases and J by 2 bases. This chain's CDR3 is CASSTRGAYNEQFF. The CDR3 DNA sequence: TGTGCCAGCAGCACCCGGGGGGCCTACAATGAGCAGTTCTTC.

The chain is built from TRBV2 and TRBJ1-1; D ambiguous. The CDR3 runs 11 residues. Per the germline V gene, CDR1 is SNHLY and CDR2 is FYNNEI. V was shortened by 4 bases and J by 7 bases, with 7 bases between the two germline ends. CDR3 region: CASSGTDEAFF. The CDR3 DNA reads as TGTGCCAGCAGTGGGACGGATGAAGCTTTCTTT.

This chain connects TRBV7-8 to TRBJ2-7; D is unresolved. The length of the CDR3 is 12 residues. The V end lost 8 bases, the J end lost 4 bases, and 12 bases lay between the germline ends. The V gene's germline CDR1 is SGHVS and CDR2 FQNEAQ. CDR3 nucleotide sequence: TGTGCCAGCGAAGGCAGCGAATACGAGCAGTACTTC. Its translation is CASEGSEYEQYF.

This chain links TRBV12-3 or TRBV12-4 with TRBJ1-4, with TRBD1 matching over 10 bases. CDR3 length: 14 residues. With V trimmed by 3 bases and J by 8 bases, 3 bases remained unmatched. The CDR3 spells CASSFGTGDEKLFF. The CDR3 DNA is TGTGCCAGCAGTTTCGGGACAGGGGACGAAAAACTGTTTTTT.

The CDR3 DNA follows: TGTGCCAGCACCGGCCCGAGGCTCTACGAGCAGTACTTC. Translated, it gives CASTGPRLYEQYF. The rearrangement links TRBV9 to TRBJ2-7; unclear D gene. Per germline, CDR1 SGDLS and CDR2 YYNGEE. Trimming removed 6 bases from V and 3 bases from J, with 13 bases in between. CDR3 size: 13 residues.

The chain links TRBV5-5 to TRBJ1-1, with TRBD1 as a possible D gene (5 bases). V was cut by 4 bases and J by 3 bases, with 19 bases left in between. Looked up from germline, CDR1 is SGHKS and CDR2 is YYEKEE (reference sequence). This CDR3 spans 16 amino acids. The CDR3 protein is CASSVRPGGDYTEAFF. The CDR3 nucleotides read TGTGCCAGCAGCGTCCGTCCGGGGGGGGATTACACTGAAGCTTTCTTT. The full variable domain, its missing parts supplied by reference TRBV5-5 and TRBJ1-1, is DAGVTQSPTHLIKTRGQQVTLRCSPISGHKSVSWYQQVLGQGPQFIFQYYEKEERGRGNFPDRFSARQFPNYSSELNVNALLLGDSALYLCASSVRPGGDYTEAFFGQGTRLTVV.

This clonotype was seen only a few times. V is TRBV28 and J is TRBJ2-2, with no clear D. Germline loops: CDR1 MDHEN, CDR2 SYDVKM. This CDR3 has 13 residues. V was shortened by 4 bases and J by 6 bases, with 9 bases between the two germline ends. CDR3 nucleotides: TGTGCCAGCAGTTCGGTAGAGGCCGGGGAGCTGTTTTTT. The encoded protein is CASSSVEAGELFF. The complete variable domain, with remaining parts taken from reference TRBV28 and TRBJ2-2, reads DVKVTQSSRYLVKRTGEKVFLECVQDMDHENMFWYRQDPGLGLRLIYFSYDVKMKEKGDIPEGYSVSREKKERFSLILESASTNQTSMYLCASSSVEAGELFFGEGSRLTVL.

This clonotype was found a few times. The chain uses TRBV7-2 and TRBJ2-3; unclear D gene. CDR3 length equals 15 residues. The V end lost 2 bases, the J end lost 0 bases, and 9 bases lay between the germline ends. Germline CDR1 and CDR2: SGHTA and FQGNSA. Written as DNA, the CDR3 is TGTGCCAGCAGCTTACCGCAGGCTAGCACAGATACGCAGTATTTT. Translated, it gives CASSLPQASTDTQYF. Variable domain in full (rest from reference TRBV7-2 and TRBJ2-3): GAGVSQSPSNKVTEKGKDVELRCDPISGHTALYWYRQSLGQGLEFLIYFQGNSAPDKSGLPSDRFSAERTGGSVSTLTIQRTQQEDSAVYLCASSLPQASTDTQYFGPGTRLTVL.

This clonotype was detected ten times or more. In nucleotides, the CDR3 is TGTGCCAGCAGCTTAGCTCCTAGCGGGAGCTCCTACGAGCAGTACTTC. This codes for CASSLAPSGSSYEQYF. The V call is TRBV7-9, the J call TRBJ2-7; 10 bases are a match to TRBD2. The length of the CDR3 is 16 residues. The V and J ends lost 0 bases and 0 bases, in that order; junction bases with no gene match: 2. The germline V gene encodes CDR1 SEHNR and CDR2 FQNEAQ (reference sequence).

This clonotype was detected only a few times. The chain links TRBV13 to TRBJ2-7; weak D call: TRBD1 (6 bases). The CDR3 contains 14 residues. The germline V gene encodes CDR1 PRHDT and CDR2 FYEKMQ (reference sequence). V lost 1 base to trimming and J lost 5 bases, with 12 bases between them. CDR3 sequence: CASSLDQGTHEQYF. In DNA form, the CDR3 reads TGTGCCAGCAGCTTAGACCAGGGGACGCACGAGCAGTACTTC.

This clonotype turned up a few times. The J gene is TRBJ2-7, the V gene TRBV12-3 or TRBV12-4; D may correspond to TRBD1 or TRBD2 (5 bases each). This CDR3 spans 15 amino acids. Trimming removed 6 bases at V and 4 bases at J, with 19 bases between. As DNA, the CDR3 is TGTGCCAGCAGGCCTAACCGGGACGGAGTTTACGAGCAGTACTTC. Protein product: CASRPNRDGVYEQYF.

This clonotype turned up a few times. This chain uses TRBV10-3 with TRBJ1-2; TRBD1 agrees at 7 bases. With 11 bases clipped from V and 2 bases from J, the junction kept 8 bases outside the gene matches. Germline-derived CDR1 and CDR2 are ENHRY and SYGVKD. The CDR3 is 13 amino acids. CDR3 sequence: CAALDRRNYGYTF. In DNA form, the CDR3 reads TGTGCCGCCTTGGACAGGAGAAACTATGGCTACACCTTC.

This clonotype has just a few counts. V is TRBV4-1 and J is TRBJ2-5; D possibly corresponds to TRBD1 (5 bases). Trimming shortened V by 1 base and J by 2 bases, and 17 bases separated the two germline ends. Looked up from germline, CDR1 is MGHRA and CDR2 is YSYEKL. CDR3 length: 17 amino acids. The CDR3 is CASSQGFRVRAQETQYF. For the CDR3, the DNA is TGCGCCAGCAGCCAAGGCTTCAGGGTGAGAGCGCAAGAGACCCAGTACTTC.

The rearrangement uses TRBV12-3 or TRBV12-4 and TRBJ2-6, with D uncertain. V was clipped by 2 bases and J by 4 bases, with 9 bases between them. CDR3 length equals 15 residues. The CDR3 DNA sequence: TGTGCCAGCAGTTTAATTGAGCCGGGGGCCAACGTCCTGACTTTC. This codes for CASSLIEPGANVLTF.

This clonotype was seen more than once but under ten times. The rearrangement uses TRBV7-8 and TRBJ2-7; a weak D match, TRBD1 (6 bases). The germline gives CDR1 SGHVS, CDR2 FQNEAQ. The CDR3 contains 14 residues. V was pared by 5 bases and J by 4 bases, with 15 bases between. The CDR3 DNA reads as TGTGCCAGCAGCGTAGGTGGGACAAAGTACGAGCAGTACTTC. The encoded protein is CASSVGGTKYEQYF.